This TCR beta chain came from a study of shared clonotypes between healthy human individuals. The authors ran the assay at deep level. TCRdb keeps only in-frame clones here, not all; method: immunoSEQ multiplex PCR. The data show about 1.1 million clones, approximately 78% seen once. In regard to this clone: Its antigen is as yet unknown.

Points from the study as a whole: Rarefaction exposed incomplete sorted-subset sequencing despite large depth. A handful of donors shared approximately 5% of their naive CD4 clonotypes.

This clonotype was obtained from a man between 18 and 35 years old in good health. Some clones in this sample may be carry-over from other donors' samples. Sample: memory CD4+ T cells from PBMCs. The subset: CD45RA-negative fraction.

This CDR3 is CASSRLVGVVDSAKNIQYF. CDR3 nucleotides: TGCGCCAGCAGTCGACTAGTTGGCGTAGTGGACTCCGCCAAAAACATTCAGTACTTC. This rearrangement joins TRBV4-1 to TRBJ2-4; D is perhaps TRBD2 (6 bases). Per the germline V gene, CDR1 is MGHRA and CDR2 is YSYEKL. The CDR3 is 19 amino acids. V was trimmed by 6 bases and J by 1 base, leaving 25 bases between them.